The 25 T cell receptor beta chains given below trace back to one sample, sequenced in a study of blood T cell repertoires in COVID-19. The table came from immunoSEQ multiplex PCR; TCRdb's copy has only in-frame clones and leaves some out. The sample has about 220,000 clones; 82% are singletons. The sequencing input was PBMCs or T cells enriched from blood (not recorded which). The origin of the receptors is a woman in her sixties who had recovered from COVID-19.

The V gene is TRBV5-1, the J gene TRBJ1-2; 7 bases line up with TRBD1. In germline, CDR1 is SGHRS, CDR2 YFSETQ. V was pared by 6 bases and J by 5 bases, with 7 bases of the junction left unmatched. The CDR3 has 13 residues. CDR3: CASTIWTGYGYTF. CDR3 in DNA: TGCGCCAGCACTATCTGGACAGGATATGGCTACACCTTC.

The J gene is TRBJ2-1, the V gene TRBV5-4; D possibly corresponds to TRBD2 (7 bases). The germline CDR1 and CDR2 sequences are SGHNT and YYREEE (reference sequence). The V gene lost 5 bases and the J gene lost 9 bases, with 18 bases spanning the gap. The CDR3 has 14 residues. Here the CDR3 DNA reads TGTGCCAGCAGGAGGGTGGGGGGGCGAGTTGAGCAGTTCTTC. Its protein is CASRRVGGRVEQFF.

V and J are TRBV21-1 and TRBJ2-7; whether TRBD1, the table's D call, matches the DNA was not checked. TRBV21-1 is a known pseudogene. The CDR3 covers 15 residues. In DNA, the CDR3 is TGTGCCAGCAGCCTTGGGCGGGACAGAGCCTACGAGCAGTACTTC. Encoded protein: CASSLGRDRAYEQYF.

The rearrangement uses TRBV7-8 and TRBJ1-5; possible D gene TRBD1, 5 bases. V shed 5 bases and J shed 4 bases, with 12 bases lying between them. Germline V gene lookup returns CDR1 SGHVS and CDR2 FQNEAQ. This CDR3 spans 14 amino acids. The CDR3 protein is CASSTRGGNQPQHF. The CDR3, as DNA: TGTGCCAGCAGCACGCGGGGCGGGAATCAGCCCCAGCATTTT. Looking up the rest from reference TRBV7-8 and TRBJ1-5 gives the full variable domain: GAGVSQSPRYKVAKRGQDVALRCDPISGHVSLFWYQQALGQGPEFLTYFQNEAQLDKSGLPSDRFFAERPEGSVSTLKIQRTQQEDSAVYLCASSTRGGNQPQHFGDGTRLSIL.

The chain's CDR3 is CASSYGGSYEQYF. The CDR3 coding sequence is TGTGCCAGCAGTTACGGGGGGTCTTACGAGCAGTACTTC. V usage is TRBV6-5 and J usage is TRBJ2-7, with D perhaps matching TRBD2 (6 bases). Trimming left V 2 bases short and J 4 bases short, with 9 bases between. In germline, CDR1 is MNHEY, CDR2 SVGAGI. The CDR3 contains 13 residues.

This sequence joins TRBV28 and TRBJ1-2; TRBD1 aligns across 9 bases. CDR1 is MDHEN and CDR2 is SYDVKM in the germline V gene. Unmatched junction bases numbered 8, after V lost 6 bases and J lost 9 bases. This CDR3 has 13 residues. CDR3 sequence reads: CASSQGQGSRYTF. CDR3 coding DNA: TGTGCCAGCAGCCAGGGACAGGGTTCTCGCTACACCTTC.

Written as DNA, the CDR3 is TGTGCCAGTAGTAAGGTAGGAACAGGGGTTAGCAATCAGCCCCAGCATTTT. This gives the protein CASSKVGTGVSNQPQHF. The chain uses TRBV19 and TRBJ1-5; 7 bases align to TRBD1. This CDR3 region has 17 residues. After removal of 4 bases from V and 0 bases from J, the junction contained 9 bases not matched to a gene. Germline loops: CDR1 LNHDA, CDR2 SQIVND (reference sequence).

This chain uses TRBV6-5 with TRBJ2-1; 9 bases fit TRBD2. Unmatched junction bases numbered 8, after V lost 6 bases and J lost 5 bases. This CDR3 is built from 15 residues. Germline V lookup: CDR1 MNHEY, CDR2 SVGAGI. Here the CDR3 reads CASSQVTSGNNEQFF. In DNA, the CDR3 is TGTGCCAGCAGCCAAGTGACTAGCGGTAACAATGAGCAGTTCTTC.

Turning to this clone: The same CDR3 is also encoded by other DNA sequences in this sample. The V call is TRBV5-1, the J call TRBJ1-6, with D unresolved. This CDR3 is built from 14 residues. V lost 4 bases and J 10 bases, leaving 15 bases between the germline ends. The germline CDR1 and CDR2 sequences are SGHRS and YFSETQ. CDR3 sequence: CASSLVEGGSPLHF. As DNA, the CDR3 is TGCGCCAGCAGCCTAGTAGAGGGCGGCTCACCCCTCCACTTT.

CDR3 in DNA: TGTGCCAGTAGCCGGGACAGATCCACAGATACGCAGTATTTT. This sequence encodes CASSRDRSTDTQYF. The V gene is TRBV19, the J gene TRBJ2-3; TRBD1 matches at 7 bases. The V gene end was trimmed by 6 bases and the J gene end by 2 bases; junction bases not matched to a gene: 5. CDR3 length: 14 amino acids. CDR1 and CDR2 from the germline V gene are LNHDA and SQIVND (reference sequence). The whole variable domain, filled in from reference TRBV19 and TRBJ2-3, reads DGGITQSPKYLFRKEGQNVTLSCEQNLNHDAMYWYRQDPGQGLRLIYYSQIVNDFQKGDIAEGYSVSREKKESFPLTVTSAQKNPTAFYLCASSRDRSTDTQYFGPGTRLTVL.

This clone appeared a single time. V gene TRBV19 combines with J gene TRBJ1-2; no definite D call. CDR3 length equals 13 residues. V was pared by 3 bases and J by 7 bases, with 12 bases between. Per germline, CDR1 LNHDA and CDR2 SQIVND (reference sequence). This CDR3 reads CASSIPAAGGYTF. For the CDR3, the DNA is TGTGCCAGTAGTATCCCTGCAGCAGGTGGCTACACCTTC.

The chain uses TRBV7-6 and TRBJ2-3; TRBD1 is a possible D gene (6 bases). The CDR3 has 15 residues. CDR1 is SGHVS, CDR2 FNYEAQ, per germline. V lost 0 bases and J 1 base, leaving 8 bases between the germline ends. CDR3 region: CASSLAGHRTDTQYF. DNA of the CDR3: TGTGCCAGCAGCTTAGCGGGACACCGCACAGATACGCAGTATTTT.

V usage is TRBV19 and J usage is TRBJ1-5, with TRBD1 matching over 7 bases. Germline V gene data show CDR1 as LNHDA and CDR2 as SQIVND (reference sequence). V was pared by 8 bases and J by 0 bases, with 7 bases of the junction left unmatched. The CDR3 loop spans 15 amino acids. The CDR3 bases are TGTGCCAGTCACTTCGGGACAGCTAGCAATCAGCCCCAGCATTTT. It yields the protein CASHFGTASNQPQHF.

This sequence joins TRBV6-5 and TRBJ1-2, with D tentatively TRBD1 (6 bases). With 5 bases removed from V and 8 bases from J, the gap between germline ends came to 15 bases. The CDR3 runs 13 residues. Germline-derived CDR1 and CDR2 are MNHEY and SVGAGI. The CDR3 sequence is CASSPTGKRGYTF. CDR3 bases: TGTGCCAGCAGTCCTACAGGGAAGCGGGGCTACACCTTC.

CDR3 sequence: CASSLMDRAMNTEAFF. The CDR3 DNA is TGTGCCAGCAGCCTCATGGACAGGGCGATGAACACTGAAGCTTTCTTT. The chain links TRBV7-8 to TRBJ1-1; 8 bases align to TRBD1. The CDR3 consists of 16 residues. Germline lookup yields CDR1 SGHVS and CDR2 FQNEAQ. Unmatched junction bases numbered 8, after V lost 5 bases and J lost 0 bases. Full variable domain (remainder filled in from reference TRBV7-8 and TRBJ1-1): GAGVSQSPRYKVAKRGQDVALRCDPISGHVSLFWYQQALGQGPEFLTYFQNEAQLDKSGLPSDRFFAERPEGSVSTLKIQRTQQEDSAVYLCASSLMDRAMNTEAFFGQGTRLTVV.

This clone was picked up a small number of times. This rearrangement joins TRBV7-9 to TRBJ1-6; D is possibly TRBD1 (5 bases). This CDR3 has 16 amino acids. V lost 1 base, J lost 6 bases, and 13 bases lay in between. The germline V gene encodes CDR1 SEHNR and CDR2 FQNEAQ (reference sequence). CDR3 sequence reads: CASSLGVGQGNSPLHF. The CDR3 DNA reads as TGTGCCAGCAGCTTAGGAGTCGGCCAGGGTAATTCACCCCTCCACTTT. Drawing the rest from reference TRBV7-9 and TRBJ1-6, the complete variable domain is DTGVSQNPRHKITKRGQNVTFRCDPISEHNRLYWYRQTLGQGPEFLTYFQNEAQLEKSRLLSDRFSAERPKGSFSTLEIQRTEQGDSAMYLCASSLGVGQGNSPLHFGNGTRLTVT.

This chain uses TRBV7-2 with TRBJ2-3; TRBD2 agrees at 11 bases. The CDR3 contains 18 residues. Germline lookup yields CDR1 SGHTA and CDR2 FQGNSA. V dropped 1 base and J dropped 1; count of bases not matched to a gene: 7. CDR3 region: CASSLVVSGGAGTDTQYF. Written as DNA, the CDR3 is TGTGCCAGCAGCTTAGTTGTTAGCGGGGGGGCTGGCACAGATACGCAGTATTTT.

Only a few counts were recorded for this clone. This chain uses TRBV7-8 with TRBJ1-2; tentatively, D is TRBD1 (5 bases). This CDR3 spans 13 amino acids. V shed 5 bases and J shed 4 bases, with 11 bases lying between them. The V gene's germline CDR1 is SGHVS and CDR2 FQNEAQ. CDR3 protein: CASSASGVYGYTF. As DNA, the CDR3 is TGTGCCAGCAGCGCCTCGGGGGTCTATGGCTACACCTTC.

The V call is TRBV12-3 or TRBV12-4, the J call TRBJ2-7, with D unclear. The V and J ends lost 5 bases and 3 bases respectively, with 5 bases between them. This CDR3 is 11 amino acids long. CDR3 protein: CASSPHYEQYF. The CDR3 bases are TGTGCCAGCAGTCCCCACTACGAGCAGTACTTC.

This chain joins TRBV19 and TRBJ1-5; TRBD1 might be the D (6 bases). Germline V gene sequence: CDR1 LNHDA, CDR2 SQIVND (reference sequence). The CDR3 runs 16 residues. V dropped 2 bases and J dropped 5 bases, with 16 bases sitting between them. The CDR3 spells CASSIRTGLGDQPQHF. CDR3 sequence (DNA): TGTGCCAGTAGTATACGAACAGGGCTGGGGGATCAGCCCCAGCATTTT.

The chain combines TRBV27 with TRBJ1-6; 7 bases fit TRBD1. CDR3 size: 15 residues. V lost 0 bases to trimming and J lost 7 bases; unmatched junction nucleotides: 3. Germline CDR1 is MNHEY and CDR2 is SMNVEV (reference sequence). CDR3 region: CASSLSRQGNSPLHF. DNA for the CDR3: TGTGCCAGCAGTTTATCCCGACAGGGAAATTCACCCCTCCACTTT.

This clone was detected a few times. The chain recombines TRBV3-1 (or the pseudogene TRBV3-2) with TRBJ2-7; 7 nucleotides align to TRBD1. The germline V gene has CDR1 LGHDT and CDR2 YNNKEL (reference sequence). The J segment lost 4 bases and the V segment lost 4 bases, leaving 4 bases of the junction unmatched. This CDR3 has 13 residues. CDR3 sequence reads: CASSRDRVYEQYF. CDR3 bases: TGTGCCAGCAGCCGCGACAGGGTTTACGAGCAGTACTTC.

This chain links TRBV19 with TRBJ2-1; 10 bases are shared with TRBD2. J lost 4 bases, V lost 3 bases, and 3 bases had no gene match. Looked up from germline, CDR1 is LNHDA and CDR2 is SQIVND (reference sequence). This CDR3 spans 15 amino acids. As DNA, the CDR3 is TGTGCCAGTAGTATGGCAGCGGGAGGGTACAATGAGCAGTTCTTC. It is translated as CASSMAAGGYNEQFF.

V gene TRBV30 combines with J gene TRBJ2-5; tentative D call: TRBD2 (6 bases). The CDR3 is 13 residues long. V was trimmed by 7 bases and J by 4 bases, leaving 16 bases between them. Germline V gene data show CDR1 as GTSNPN and CDR2 as SVGIG (reference sequence). The DNA for the CDR3 is TGTGCCTCCACCGGAGGGGCGGGAGAGACCCAGTACTTC. Its protein is CASTGGAGETQYF.

The rearrangement links TRBV6-2 or TRBV6-3 to TRBJ2-3; 10 bases fit TRBD2. In germline, CDR1 is MNHEY, CDR2 SVGEGT. The CDR3 sequence is 12 residues long. V dropped 9 bases and J dropped 3; count of bases not matched to a gene: 0. The CDR3 loop is CASSGGTDTQYF. The DNA of the CDR3 is TGTGCCAGTAGCGGGGGGACAGATACGCAGTATTTT.